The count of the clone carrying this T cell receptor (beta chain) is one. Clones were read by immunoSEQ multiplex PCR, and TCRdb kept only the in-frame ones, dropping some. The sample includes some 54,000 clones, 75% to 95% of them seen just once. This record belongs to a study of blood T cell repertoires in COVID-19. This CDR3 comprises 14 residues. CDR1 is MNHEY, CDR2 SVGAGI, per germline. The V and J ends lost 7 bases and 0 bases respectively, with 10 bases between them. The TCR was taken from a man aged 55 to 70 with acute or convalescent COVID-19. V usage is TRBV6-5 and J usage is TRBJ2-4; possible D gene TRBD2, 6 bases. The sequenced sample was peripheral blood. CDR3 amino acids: CASKEGGAKNIQYF. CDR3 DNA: TGTGCCAGCAAGGAGGGAGGAGCCAAAAACATTCAGTACTTC.